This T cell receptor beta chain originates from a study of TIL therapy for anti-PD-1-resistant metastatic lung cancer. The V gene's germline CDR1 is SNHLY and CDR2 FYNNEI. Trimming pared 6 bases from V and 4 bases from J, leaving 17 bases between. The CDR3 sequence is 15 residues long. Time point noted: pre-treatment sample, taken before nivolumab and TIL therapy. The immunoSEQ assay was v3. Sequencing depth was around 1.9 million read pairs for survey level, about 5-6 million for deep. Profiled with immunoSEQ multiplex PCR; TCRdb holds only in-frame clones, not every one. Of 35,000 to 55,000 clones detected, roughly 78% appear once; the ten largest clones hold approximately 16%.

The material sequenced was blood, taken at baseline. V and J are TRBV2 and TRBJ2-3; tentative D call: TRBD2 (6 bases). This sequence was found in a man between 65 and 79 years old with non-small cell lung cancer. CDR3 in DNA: TGTGCCAGCAGCGGAGGAGGGGCGGAAGCAGATACGCAGTATTTT. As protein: CASSGGGAEADTQYF.